Below are 7 T cell receptor beta chains sequenced from a single sample in a study of OX40 agonist ivuxolimab in advanced cancers. Some clones are missing from TCRdb's copy, which holds only in-frame ones; the method was immunoSEQ multiplex PCR. The sample carries tens of thousands of clones, 86% recorded once. The input for sequencing was CD4+ or CD8+ T cells sorted from blood, taken in a trial of the OX40 agonist ivuxolimab. The receptors come from an adult with an advanced solid tumor such as melanoma, head and neck, liver or kidney cancer.

V usage is TRBV28 and J usage is TRBJ2-1; D not resolved. CDR3 size: 16 residues. Germline V lookup: CDR1 MDHEN, CDR2 SYDVKM. Trimming stripped 3 bases from V and 2 bases from J, with 14 bases between. For the CDR3, the DNA is TGTGCCAGCAGTTTGCCCCCCTCCATCACCTACAATGAGCAGTTCTTC. This translates into CASSLPPSITYNEQFF.

The chain carries TRBV14 and TRBJ2-1; TRBD2 matches 13 bases. J lost 2 bases, V lost 5 bases, and 3 bases had no gene match. Germline V gene sequence: CDR1 SGHDN, CDR2 FVKESK. The CDR3 spans 16 residues. This CDR3 is CASSGGLAGAYNEQFF. CDR3 in DNA: TGTGCCAGCAGCGGCGGACTAGCGGGGGCCTACAATGAGCAGTTCTTC. The variable domain in full, with the rest retrieved from reference TRBV14 and TRBJ2-1, is EAGVTQFPSHSVIEKGQTVTLRCDPISGHDNLYWYRRVMGKEIKFLLHFVKESKQDESGMPNNRFLAERTGGTYSTLKVQPAELEDSGVYFCASSGGLAGAYNEQFFGPGTRLTVL.

The V call is TRBV4-3, the J call TRBJ2-3; D remains unclear. The CDR3 sequence is 14 residues long. CDR1 is LGHNA and CDR2 is YSLEER in the germline V gene. V was cut by 1 base and J by 3 bases, with 8 bases left in between. The CDR3 loop reads CASSQGPATDTQYF. DNA of the CDR3: TGCGCCAGCAGCCAAGGACCAGCTACAGATACGCAGTATTTT.

The rearrangement uses TRBV18 and TRBJ2-2, with 7 positions matching TRBD2. V trimming: 2 bases; J trimming: 4 bases; junction bases outside the gene matches: 4. The CDR3 covers 15 residues. Looked up from germline, CDR1 is KGHSH and CDR2 is LQKENI. CDR3 sequence: CASSPIREVTGELFF. Here the CDR3 DNA reads TGTGCCAGCTCACCAATACGGGAGGTCACCGGGGAGCTGTTTTTT.

This clone has just a few counts. The chain has TRBV11-1 and TRBJ2-5, with TRBD2 matching over 7 bases. Germline loops: CDR1 SGHAT, CDR2 FQDESV (reference sequence). The V segment lost 5 bases and the J segment 9 bases; nucleotides outside the gene matches: 12. The CDR3 sequence is 14 residues long. The CDR3 nucleotides are TGTGCCAGCAGCAGAGGGAGGGACGGTGCGGCCCAGTACTTC. This codes for CASSRGRDGAAQYF.

CDR3 in DNA: TGTGCCAGCTCACCGCTTTTTTCTAGCGATGAGCAGTTCTTC. Its translation: CASSPLFSSDEQFF. V usage is TRBV18 and J usage is TRBJ2-1, with D possibly TRBD2 on 6 matching bases. The V and J ends lost 3 bases and 8 bases respectively, with 14 bases between them. Germline V gene data show CDR1 as KGHSH and CDR2 as LQKENI. CDR3 length: 14 residues.

With regard to this clone: Other DNA sequences in this sample translate to the same CDR3. CDR3 sequence: CASSLYYEQYF. CDR3 sequence (DNA): TGTGCCAGCAGCCTCTACTACGAGCAGTACTTC. The chain uses TRBV11-2 and TRBJ2-7; unclear D gene. With 5 bases removed from V and 3 bases from J, the gap between germline ends came to 5 bases. In germline, CDR1 is SGHAT, CDR2 FQNNGV. The CDR3 spans 11 residues. Combining the CDR3 with reference TRBV11-2 and TRBJ2-7 gives the whole variable domain EAGVAQSPRYKIIEKRQSVAFWCNPISGHATLYWYQQILGQGPKLLIQFQNNGVVDDSQLPKDRFSAERLKGVDSTLKIQPAKLEDSAVYLCASSLYYEQYFGPGTRLTVT.